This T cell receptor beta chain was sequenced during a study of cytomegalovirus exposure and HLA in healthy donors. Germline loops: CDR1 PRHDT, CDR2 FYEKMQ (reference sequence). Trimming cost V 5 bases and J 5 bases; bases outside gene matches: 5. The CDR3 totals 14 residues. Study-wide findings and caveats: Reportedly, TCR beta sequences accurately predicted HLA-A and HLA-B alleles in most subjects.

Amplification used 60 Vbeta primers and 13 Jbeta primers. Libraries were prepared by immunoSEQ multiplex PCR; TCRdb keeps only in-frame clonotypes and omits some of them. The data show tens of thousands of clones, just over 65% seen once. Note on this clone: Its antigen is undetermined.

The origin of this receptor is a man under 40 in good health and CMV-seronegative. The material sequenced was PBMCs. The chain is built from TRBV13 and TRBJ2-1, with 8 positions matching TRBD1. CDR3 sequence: CASSEGQAHNEQFF. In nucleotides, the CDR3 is TGTGCCAGCAGCGAGGGACAGGCACACAATGAGCAGTTCTTC.